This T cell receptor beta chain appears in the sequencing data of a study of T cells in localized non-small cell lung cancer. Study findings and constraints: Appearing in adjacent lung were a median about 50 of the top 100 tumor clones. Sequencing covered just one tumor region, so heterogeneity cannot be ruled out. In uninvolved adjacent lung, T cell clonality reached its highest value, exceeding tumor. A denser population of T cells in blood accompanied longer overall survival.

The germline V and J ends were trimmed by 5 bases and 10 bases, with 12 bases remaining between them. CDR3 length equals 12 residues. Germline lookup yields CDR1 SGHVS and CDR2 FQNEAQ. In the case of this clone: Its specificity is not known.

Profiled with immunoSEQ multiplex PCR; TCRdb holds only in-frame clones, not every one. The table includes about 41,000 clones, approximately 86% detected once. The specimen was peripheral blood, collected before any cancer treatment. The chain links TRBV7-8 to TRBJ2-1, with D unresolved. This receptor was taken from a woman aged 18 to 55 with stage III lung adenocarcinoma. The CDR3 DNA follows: TGTGCCAGCAGCACCACAGCGAAAGAGCAGTTCTTC. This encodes CASSTTAKEQFF.